Below, 2 T cell receptor beta chains from the same sample are listed, as sequenced in a study of CXCR3-negative and CXCR3-positive naive CD8 T cells. TRB cDNA was prepared as libraries by UMI-labeled 5' RACE. TCRdb re-called the 5' RACE reads; one entry per CDR3 protein, DNA not given. The table for this sample gives about 56,000 distinct CDR3 sequences. Specimen: memory CD8+ T cells from blood. Receptor source: a human donor in good health. Some clones in this sample may be carry-over from other donors' samples.

This sequence joins TRBV7-2 and TRBJ1-1. The CDR3 covers 14 residues. Germline V gene data show CDR1 as SGHTA and CDR2 as FQGNSA. The CDR3 sequence is CASSLSGGETETFF.

The chain has TRBV6-2 or TRBV6-3 and TRBJ1-5; TCRdb designates TRBD1, a call that cannot be tested without DNA. The CDR3 length is 16 residues. The V gene's germline CDR1 is MNHEY and CDR2 SVGEGT. The CDR3 sequence is CASSYLRQGGNQPQHF.